These T cell receptor beta chains were read from a single sample in a study of blood T cell repertoires in COVID-19. Some clones are missing from TCRdb's copy, which holds only in-frame ones; the method was immunoSEQ multiplex PCR. This sample carries about 130,000 clones, about 90% of them seen once, and the ten largest clones take 2.5%. The sample comprised peripheral blood. The receptor set was obtained from a man in his fifties with active COVID-19. Both conserved end residues are part of each CDR3. The D gene is left open where the match is weak. Clone size appears in some rows only: once, few, many, or a class for an expanded clone.

J gene,V gene,D gene,clone size,CDR3 protein,CDR3 DNA
TRBJ2-1,TRBV11-2,NA,NA,CASNPQVVTVTEQFF,TGTGCCAGCAACCCACAGGTTGTCACTGTCACTGAGCAGTTCTTC
TRBJ1-1,TRBV19,NA,NA,CASTPAGGSNTEAFF,TGTGCCAGTACTCCGGCCGGGGGGTCTAACACTGAAGCTTTCTTT
TRBJ2-3,TRBV2,NA,once,CASKTGGTDTQYF,TGTGCCAGCAAAACAGGAGGCACAGATACGCAGTATTTT
TRBJ2-3,TRBV27,NA,NA,CASRGLATSTDTQYF,TGTGCCAGCAGGGGACTGGCGACTAGCACAGATACGCAGTATTTT
TRBJ2-2,TRBV6-5,TRBD1,NA,CASRGQGSGGLFF,TGTGCCAGCAGGGGACAGGGGTCGGGCGGGCTGTTTTTT
TRBJ2-7,TRBV3-1/TRBV3-2,NA,NA,CASSQTTQGYEQYF,TGTGCCAGCAGCCAAACCACTCAGGGTTACGAGCAGTACTTC
TRBJ2-7,TRBV9,TRBD2,NA,CASSVLSGDSYEQYF,TGTGCCAGCAGCGTACTGAGCGGGGACTCCTACGAGCAGTACTTC
TRBJ1-5,TRBV21-1,NA,NA,CASRPEAASNQPQHF,TGTGCCAGTCGTCCGGAGGCGGCGAGCAATCAGCCCCAGCATTTT
TRBJ1-6,TRBV9,TRBD1,NA,CASSVAGQGAGSPLHF,TGTGCCAGCAGCGTAGCCGGACAGGGGGCAGGTTCACCCCTCCACTTT
TRBJ2-3,TRBV10-3,NA,NA,CATLAGDTQYF,TGTGCCACCCTCGCGGGAGATACGCAGTATTTT
TRBJ1-1,TRBV21-1,NA,NA,CASSTKHPGKKGIEAFF,TGTGCCAGCAGCACAAAGCACCCAGGGAAAAAAGGGATTGAAGCTTTCTTT
TRBJ1-5,TRBV6-5,TRBD1,NA,CASRPPGGPNQPQHF,TGTGCCAGCAGGCCGCCAGGGGGGCCCAATCAGCCCCAGCATTTT
TRBJ1-2,TRBV6-5,NA,NA,CASSYPDSYGYTF,TGTGCCAGCAGTTACCCGGACAGCTATGGCTACACCTTC
TRBJ2-2,TRBV6-1,TRBD2,NA,CASSVRIAGGDTGELFF,TGTGCCAGCAGTGTTAGGATAGCGGGGGGGGACACCGGGGAGCTGTTTTTT
TRBJ2-2,TRBV7-9,NA,NA,CASSFTALGELFF,TGTGCCAGCAGCTTCACAGCCCTCGGGGAGCTGTTTTTT
TRBJ2-1,TRBV18,TRBD2,NA,CASSPNPTSYEQFF,TGTGCCAGCTCACCTAACCCGACTAGCTATGAGCAGTTCTTC
TRBJ1-2,TRBV6-5,NA,NA,CATRGVLDGYTF,TGTGCCACCCGGGGTGTTTTGGATGGCTACACCTTC
TRBJ2-3,TRBV19,TRBD2,NA,CASRSGGGRSDTQYF,TGTGCCAGTCGGTCGGGCGGGGGGCGTTCAGATACGCAGTATTTT
TRBJ1-5,TRBV2,NA,few,CASEGIGGVQPQHF,TGTGCCTCAGAAGGAATCGGGGGTGTTCAGCCCCAGCATTTT
TRBJ1-1,TRBV18,NA,few,CASSVQSNTEAFF,TGTGCCAGCTCAGTCCAATCGAACACTGAAGCTTTCTTT
TRBJ1-2,TRBV5-4,NA,NA,CASSYTGDGYTF,TGTGCCAGCAGCTATACCGGGGATGGCTACACCTTC
TRBJ2-2,TRBV10-3,TRBD1,NA,CAISERAGGSTGELFF,TGTGCCATCAGTGAGAGGGCAGGGGGTAGCACCGGGGAGCTGTTTTTT
TRBJ2-7,TRBV7-9,NA,few,CASMRRGGYEQYF,TGTGCCAGCATGCGCCGGGGAGGCTACGAGCAGTACTTC
TRBJ2-5,TRBV7-2,NA,NA,CASSLSGTRPQETQYF,TGTGCCAGCAGCTTGTCCGGGACTCGCCCACAAGAGACCCAGTACTTC
TRBJ2-7,TRBV7-2,NA,NA,CASRLDPGQSYEQYF,TGTGCCAGCAGGCTCGATCCAGGACAATCCTACGAGCAGTACTTC
TRBJ1-6,TRBV5-5,TRBD1,NA,CASRFGQANSPLHF,TGTGCCAGCAGGTTCGGACAGGCTAATTCACCCCTCCACTTT
TRBJ1-3,TRBV28,NA,NA,CASSSRGYSGNTIYF,TGTGCCAGCAGTTCCAGGGGTTACTCTGGAAACACCATATATTTT